The T cell receptor (beta chain) under discussion was sequenced for a study of blood T cell repertoires in COVID-19. Study summary: Nucleic acid was either cDNA or gDNA, and it came from T cells, B-cell-depleted T cells, or PBMCs.

Recovered status in Cohort 3 required two negative PCRs, clearance, or symptom resolution. The data were produced by immunoSEQ multiplex PCR, yet TCRdb's version contains in-frame clones alone and is incomplete. The data hold about half a million clones, with roughly nine tenths observed a single time. V was pared by 7 bases and J by 5 bases, with 8 bases of the junction left unmatched. The CDR3 has 15 amino acids. Germline V lookup: CDR1 SGHAT, CDR2 FQNNGV. Input material: PBMCs or T cells enriched from blood (not recorded which). This TCR was sampled from a woman aged 55-70 years who had recovered from COVID-19. V gene TRBV11-2 combines with J gene TRBJ2-5; 12 bases fit TRBD2. The CDR3 region is CASKASGGAGETQYF. DNA for the CDR3: TGTGCCAGCAAGGCTAGCGGGGGGGCCGGGGAGACCCAGTACTTC.